This T cell receptor (beta chain) was captured in a study of CD8+CD57+ T cells in acquired aplastic anemia. Study at large: DNA recovered from sorted CD4+ and CD8+ cells had a mean of roughly 3 ug. Broader study findings: Patients and controls shared 25 to 30 CD8+ CDR3 sequences, which appeared highly expressed in patients and within their immunodominant clones.

As regards this clonotype: Its antigen is currently unknown.

For CDR3 and TCR beta VDJ profiling, genomic DNA was the template used. TCRdb redid the calling of the reads with MiXCR, one entry per CDR3 protein. The sample includes some 290,000 distinct CDR3 sequences, around 60% of them seen just once. The V end was cut by 4 bases, the J end by 7 bases, with 14 bases between. The CDR3 loop spans 14 amino acids. Germline V gives CDR1 SGHRS, CDR2 YFSETQ. Sequenced: sorted CD4+, CD8+, or CD8+CD57+ T cells (not recorded which) from PBMCs. The chain joins TRBV5-1 to TRBJ1-4, with TRBD1 as a possible D gene (5 bases). The source is a human donor with severe aplastic anemia or a healthy control (not recorded which). The CDR3 reads CASSRGDGSEKLFF. The CDR3, as DNA: TGCGCCAGCAGCCGGGGCGACGGGAGTGAAAAACTGTTTTTT.